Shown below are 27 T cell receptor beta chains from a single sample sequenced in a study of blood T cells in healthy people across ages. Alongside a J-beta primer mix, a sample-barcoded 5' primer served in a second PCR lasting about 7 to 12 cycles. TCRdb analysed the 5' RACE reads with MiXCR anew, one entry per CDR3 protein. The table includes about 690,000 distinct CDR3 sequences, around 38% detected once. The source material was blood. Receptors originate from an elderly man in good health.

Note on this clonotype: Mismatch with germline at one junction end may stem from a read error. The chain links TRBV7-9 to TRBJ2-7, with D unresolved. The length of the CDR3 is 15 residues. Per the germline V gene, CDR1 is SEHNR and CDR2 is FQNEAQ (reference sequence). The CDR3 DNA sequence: TGTGCCGGCAGCTTAGGCGGCTTCGTATGGGACGAGCAGTACTTC. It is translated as CAGSLGGFVWDEQYF.

The CDR3 protein is CASSSGAAIRQETQYF. In DNA form, the CDR3 reads TGTGCCAGCAGCTCGGGGGCGGCGATCCGGCAAGAGACCCAGTACTTC. This sequence joins TRBV7-2 and TRBJ2-5; D is tentatively TRBD1 or TRBD2 (6 bases each). Germline CDR1 and CDR2: SGHTA and FQGNSA. The length of the CDR3 is 16 residues. V lost 4 bases and J 2 bases, leaving 17 bases between the germline ends.

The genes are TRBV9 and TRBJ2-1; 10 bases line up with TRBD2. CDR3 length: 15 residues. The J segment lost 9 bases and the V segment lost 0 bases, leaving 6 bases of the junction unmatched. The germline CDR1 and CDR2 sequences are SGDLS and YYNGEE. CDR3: CASSVVSGGAGEQFF. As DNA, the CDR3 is TGTGCCAGCAGCGTAGTAAGCGGGGGGGCGGGTGAGCAGTTCTTC.

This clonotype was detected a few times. The CDR3 nucleotides are TGCGCCAGCAGCTCGGGACTAGCGGGACCCGATACGCAGTATTTT. Its translation: CASSSGLAGPDTQYF. The chain links TRBV4-3 to TRBJ2-3; 13 bases match TRBD2. There are 15 residues in the CDR3. Trimming took 5 bases from V and 6 from J; bases not matched to a gene: 5. Germline V gene sequence: CDR1 LGHNA, CDR2 YSLEER.

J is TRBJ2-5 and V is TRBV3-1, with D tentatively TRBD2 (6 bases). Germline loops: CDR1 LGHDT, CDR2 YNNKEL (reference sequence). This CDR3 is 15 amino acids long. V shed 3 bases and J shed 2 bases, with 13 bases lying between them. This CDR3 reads CASSHGGTVQETQYF. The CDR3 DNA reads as TGTGCCAGCAGCCATGGAGGGACTGTACAAGAGACCCAGTACTTC.

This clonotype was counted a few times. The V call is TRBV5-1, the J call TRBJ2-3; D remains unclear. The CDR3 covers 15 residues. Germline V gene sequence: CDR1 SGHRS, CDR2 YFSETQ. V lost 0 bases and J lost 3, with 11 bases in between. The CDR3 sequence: CASSLEGRPTDTQYF. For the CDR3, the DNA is TGCGCCAGCAGCTTGGAAGGACGACCAACAGATACGCAGTATTTT.

In DNA, the CDR3 is TGTGCCAGCAGTTGGGGGGCCCTGTCGGAGACCCAGTACTTC. Its protein is CASSWGALSETQYF. This chain uses TRBV6-2 or TRBV6-3 with TRBJ2-5, with D tentatively TRBD1 or TRBD2 (6 bases each). CDR1 and CDR2 (germline): MNHEY, SVGEGT. V was cut by 4 bases and J by 5 bases, with 14 bases left in between. This CDR3 has 14 residues.

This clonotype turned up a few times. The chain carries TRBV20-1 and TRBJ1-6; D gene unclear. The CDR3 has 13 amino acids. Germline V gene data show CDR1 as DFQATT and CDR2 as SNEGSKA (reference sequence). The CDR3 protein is CGKITAPNSPLHF. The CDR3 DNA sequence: TGCGGCAAAATTACAGCGCCGAATTCACCCCTCCACTTT.

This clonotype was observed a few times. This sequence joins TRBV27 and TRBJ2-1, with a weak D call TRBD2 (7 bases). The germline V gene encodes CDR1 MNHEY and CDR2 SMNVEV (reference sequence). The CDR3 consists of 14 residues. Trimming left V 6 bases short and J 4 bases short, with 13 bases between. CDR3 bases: TGTGCCAGCAGACTCCGGGGGGCATACAATGAGCAGTTCTTC. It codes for CASRLRGAYNEQFF.

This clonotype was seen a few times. DNA for the CDR3: TGTGCCAGCAGACCGACTAGCGGATGGGGAGATACGCAGTATTTT. It yields the protein CASRPTSGWGDTQYF. This sequence joins TRBV6-2 or TRBV6-3 and TRBJ2-3; TRBD2 aligns across 9 bases. This CDR3 is 15 amino acids long. J lost 5 bases, V lost 6 bases, and 9 bases had no gene match. Germline values: CDR1 MNHEY, CDR2 SVGEGT.

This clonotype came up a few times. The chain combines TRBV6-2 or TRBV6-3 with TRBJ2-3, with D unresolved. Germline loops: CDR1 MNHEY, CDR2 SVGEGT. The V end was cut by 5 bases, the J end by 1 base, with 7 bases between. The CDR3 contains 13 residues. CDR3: CASSKLGTDTQYF. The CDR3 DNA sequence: TGTGCCAGCAGTAAGTTGGGCACAGATACGCAGTATTTT.

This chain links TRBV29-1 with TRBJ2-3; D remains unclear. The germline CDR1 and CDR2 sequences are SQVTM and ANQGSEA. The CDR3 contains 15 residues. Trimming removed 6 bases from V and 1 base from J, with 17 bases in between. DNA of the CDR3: TGCAGCGTGGCGCGCCGGGTATGGGGCACAGATACGCAGTATTTT. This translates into CSVARRVWGTDTQYF.

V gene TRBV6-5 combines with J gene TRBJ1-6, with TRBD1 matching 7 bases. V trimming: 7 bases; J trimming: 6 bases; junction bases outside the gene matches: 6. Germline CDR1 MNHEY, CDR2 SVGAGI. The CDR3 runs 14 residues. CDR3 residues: CASTRQGGNSPLHF. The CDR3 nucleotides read TGTGCCAGCACCCGACAGGGCGGTAATTCACCCCTCCACTTT.

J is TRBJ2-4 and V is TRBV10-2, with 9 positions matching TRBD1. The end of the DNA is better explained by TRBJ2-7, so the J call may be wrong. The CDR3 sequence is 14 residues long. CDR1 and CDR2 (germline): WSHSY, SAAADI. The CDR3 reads CASSDRTGVAEQYF. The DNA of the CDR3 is TGCGCCAGCAGTGACAGGACAGGGGTCGCCGAGCAGTACTTC.

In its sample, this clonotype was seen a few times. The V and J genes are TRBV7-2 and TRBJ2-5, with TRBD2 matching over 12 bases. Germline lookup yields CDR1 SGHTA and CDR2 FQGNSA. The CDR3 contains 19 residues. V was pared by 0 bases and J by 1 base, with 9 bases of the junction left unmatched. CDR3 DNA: TGTGCCAGCAGCTTAGCGGCTAGCGGGGGGGCCCTCCCCCAAGAGACCCAGTACTTC. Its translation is CASSLAASGGALPQETQYF.

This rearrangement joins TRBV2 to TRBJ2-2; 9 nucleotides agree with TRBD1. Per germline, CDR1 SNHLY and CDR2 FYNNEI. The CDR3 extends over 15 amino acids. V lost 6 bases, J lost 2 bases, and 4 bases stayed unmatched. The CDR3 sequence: CASRWGQGNTGELFF. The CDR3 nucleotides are TGTGCCAGCAGGTGGGGACAGGGTAACACCGGGGAGCTGTTTTTT.

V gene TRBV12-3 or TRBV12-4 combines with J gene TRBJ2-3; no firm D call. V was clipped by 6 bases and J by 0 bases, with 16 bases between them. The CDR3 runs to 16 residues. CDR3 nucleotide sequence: TGTGCCAGCAGCCGAAAGCTCAGCAGTAGCACAGATACGCAGTATTTT. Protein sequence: CASSRKLSSSTDTQYF.

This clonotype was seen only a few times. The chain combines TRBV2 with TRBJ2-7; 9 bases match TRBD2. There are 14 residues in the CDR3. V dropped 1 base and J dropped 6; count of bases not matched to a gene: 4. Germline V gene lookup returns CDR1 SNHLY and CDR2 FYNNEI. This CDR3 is CASSEVAGVSEQYF. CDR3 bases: TGTGCCAGCAGTGAAGTAGCGGGGGTTAGCGAGCAGTACTTC.

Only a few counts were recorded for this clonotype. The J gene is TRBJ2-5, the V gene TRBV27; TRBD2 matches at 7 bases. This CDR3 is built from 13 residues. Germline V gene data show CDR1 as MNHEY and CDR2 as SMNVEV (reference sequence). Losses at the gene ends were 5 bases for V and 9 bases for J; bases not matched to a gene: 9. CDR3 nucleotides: TGTGCCAGCAGTCCCCTGGCGGGAGCGGCCCAGTACTTC. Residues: CASSPLAGAAQYF.

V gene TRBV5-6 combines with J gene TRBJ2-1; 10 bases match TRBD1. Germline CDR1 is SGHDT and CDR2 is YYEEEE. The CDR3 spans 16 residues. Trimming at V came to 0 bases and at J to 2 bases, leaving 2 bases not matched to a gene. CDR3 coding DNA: TGTGCCAGCAGCTTGGGGACAGGGGGAGCCTACAATGAGCAGTTCTTC. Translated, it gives CASSLGTGGAYNEQFF.

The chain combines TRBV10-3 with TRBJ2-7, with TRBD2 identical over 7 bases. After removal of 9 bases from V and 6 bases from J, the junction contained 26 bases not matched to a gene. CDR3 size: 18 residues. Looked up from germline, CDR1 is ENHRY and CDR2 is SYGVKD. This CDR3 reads CAMSPGLAGGRATCEQYF. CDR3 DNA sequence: TGTGCCATGAGCCCAGGTCTAGCCGGGGGGAGGGCCACGTGCGAGCAGTACTTC.

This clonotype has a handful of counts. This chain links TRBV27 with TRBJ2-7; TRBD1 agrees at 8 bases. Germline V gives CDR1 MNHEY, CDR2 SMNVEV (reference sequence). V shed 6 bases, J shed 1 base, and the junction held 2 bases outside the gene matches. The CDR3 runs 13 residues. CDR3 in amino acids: CASRRTGSYEQYF. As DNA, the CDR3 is TGTGCCAGCAGAAGGACAGGGTCCTACGAGCAGTACTTC.

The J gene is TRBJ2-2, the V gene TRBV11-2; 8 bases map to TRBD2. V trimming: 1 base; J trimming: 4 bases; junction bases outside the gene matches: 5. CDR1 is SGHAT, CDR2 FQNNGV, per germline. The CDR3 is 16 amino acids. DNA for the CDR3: TGTGCCAGCAGCTTAGGTGCCGGGGGGGTCACCGGGGAGCTGTTTTTT. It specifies CASSLGAGGVTGELFF.

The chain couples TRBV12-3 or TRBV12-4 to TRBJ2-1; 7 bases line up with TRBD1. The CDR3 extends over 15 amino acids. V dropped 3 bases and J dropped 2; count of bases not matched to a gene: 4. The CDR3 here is CASSFDRAAYNEQFF. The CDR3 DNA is TGTGCCAGCAGTTTCGACAGGGCCGCCTACAATGAGCAGTTCTTC.

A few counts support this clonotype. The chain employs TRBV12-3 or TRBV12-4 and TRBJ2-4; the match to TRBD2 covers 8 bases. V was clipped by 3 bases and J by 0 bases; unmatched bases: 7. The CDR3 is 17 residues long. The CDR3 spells CASSFAGGKGAKNIQYF. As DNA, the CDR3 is TGTGCCAGCAGTTTCGCGGGGGGCAAGGGAGCCAAAAACATTCAGTACTTC.

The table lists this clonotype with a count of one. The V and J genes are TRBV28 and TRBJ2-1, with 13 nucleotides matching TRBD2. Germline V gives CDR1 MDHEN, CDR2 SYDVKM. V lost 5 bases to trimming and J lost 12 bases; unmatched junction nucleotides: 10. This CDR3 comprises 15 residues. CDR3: CASSRTSGGFLGQFF. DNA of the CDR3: TGTGCCAGCAGTCGGACTAGCGGGGGATTTTTGGGGCAGTTCTTC.

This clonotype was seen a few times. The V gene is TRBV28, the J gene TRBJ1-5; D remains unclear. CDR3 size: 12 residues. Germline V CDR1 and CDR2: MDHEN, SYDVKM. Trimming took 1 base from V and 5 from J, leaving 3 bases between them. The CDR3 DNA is TGTGCCAGCAGTTTATTGCATCAGCCCCAGCATTTT. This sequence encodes CASSLLHQPQHF.